Only one count was recorded for the clone carrying this T cell receptor beta chain. Here immunoSEQ multiplex PCR was the method, and the copy in TCRdb shows in-frame clones only, minus some. Of 230,000 or so clones in the sample, about 90% were seen once. The sample is drawn from a study of blood T cell repertoires in COVID-19. About the research overall: Donors in the United States, Italy and Spain gave samples during acute or convalescent COVID-19.

Enrolled through a virtual design, the participants were between roughly 18 and 90 years of age and came from approximately 25 US areas. This TCR derives from a woman aged 50 to 60 with acute COVID-19. The sample taken for sequencing was PBMCs or T cells enriched from blood (not recorded which).

Written as DNA, the CDR3 is TGTGCCACCAGTGAATCGGGTATGGACGAGCAGTACTTC. This gives the protein CATSESGMDEQYF. The gene calls are TRBV24-1 and TRBJ2-7; D gene uncertain. The CDR3 runs 13 residues. Germline V CDR1 and CDR2: KGHDR, SFDVKD. V dropped 4 bases and J dropped 5 bases, with 11 bases sitting between them.